The 21 T cell receptor beta chains in this list originate from one sample, sequenced in a study of shared clonotypes between healthy human individuals. Generated by immunoSEQ multiplex PCR, the TCRdb table keeps only in-frame clones and is missing some. Among about a million clones listed, approximately 77% were seen once. What was sequenced was memory CD4+ T cells from PBMCs. The subset was: CD45RA-negative fraction. The receptors were gathered from a man younger than 35 in good health. Some clones in this sample may be carry-over from other donors' samples.

CDR3 sequence reads: CASSLGQGTSYEQYF. The DNA for the CDR3 is TGTGCCAGCAGCTTAGGACAGGGGACTTCCTACGAGCAGTACTTC. V and J are TRBV7-2 and TRBJ2-7, with 8 bases fitting TRBD1. CDR1 and CDR2 (germline): SGHTA, FQGNSA. The CDR3 loop spans 15 amino acids. Trimming at V came to 1 base and at J to 1 base, leaving 3 bases not matched to a gene.

This clone has just one count. The chain joins TRBV9 to TRBJ1-5; 10 bases map to TRBD1. The CDR3 contains 15 residues. Germline loops: CDR1 SGDLS, CDR2 YYNGEE. The ends lost 3 bases at V and 11 bases at J; junction bases unmatched: 11. This CDR3 reads CASSGGRDRGGAQHF. CDR3 bases: TGTGCCAGCAGCGGAGGCCGGGACAGGGGTGGGGCCCAGCATTTT.

This rearrangement joins TRBV2 to TRBJ2-5; D might be TRBD2 (6 bases). Trimming removed 10 bases at V and 3 bases at J, with 18 bases between. The CDR3 is 14 amino acids. Germline assignment: CDR1 SNHLY and CDR2 FYNNEI. CDR3 in amino acids: CATHQRTNEETQYF. The CDR3 coding sequence is TGTGCCACACACCAACGGACTAACGAAGAGACCCAGTACTTC.

V and J are TRBV5-1 and TRBJ1-3; D remains ambiguous. Germline CDR1 SGHRS, CDR2 YFSETQ. The CDR3 covers 14 residues. The V end was cut by 0 bases, the J end by 0 bases, with 4 bases between. This chain's CDR3 is CASSLATSGNTIYF. CDR3 sequence (DNA): TGCGCCAGCAGCTTGGCTACCTCTGGAAACACCATATATTTT.

V is TRBV7-7 and J is TRBJ2-5; TRBD1 agrees at 7 bases. This CDR3 is 15 amino acids long. Germline-derived CDR1 and CDR2 are SSHAT and FNYEAQ (reference sequence). The V gene end was trimmed by 5 bases and the J gene end by 4 bases; junction bases not matched to a gene: 10. Here the CDR3 DNA reads TGTGCCAGCAGCATTGGACAGGCCTCTTCAGAGACCCAGTACTTC. It encodes CASSIGQASSETQYF.

A remark on this clone: Relative to the germline gene, one junction end is altered; a read error may explain this. The V call is TRBV20-1, the J call TRBJ2-7; D may be TRBD2 (5 bases). Germline V gene data show CDR1 as DFQATT and CDR2 as SNEGSKA (reference sequence). The CDR3 is 11 amino acids. CDR3 in DNA: TGCAGTGCTAGAGCACCGGGGTCGGTACAATTC. It specifies CSARAPGSVQF.

This rearrangement joins TRBV6-6 to TRBJ2-7, with TRBD2 matching 7 bases. The V and J ends lost 6 bases and 6 bases, in that order; junction bases with no gene match: 14. CDR1 MNHNY and CDR2 SVGAGI come from the germline V gene (reference sequence). CDR3 length equals 15 residues. CDR3 in DNA: TGTGCCAGCAGAGCCCCCGGGACTAACTCTCTCGAGCAGTACTTC. This gives the protein CASRAPGTNSLEQYF.

In its sample, this clone was seen once. The chain joins TRBV6-6 to TRBJ2-7; D not resolved. Trimming pared 3 bases from V and 2 bases from J, leaving 8 bases between. Germline V gene lookup returns CDR1 MNHNY and CDR2 SVGAGI (reference sequence). The CDR3 has 13 residues. Here the CDR3 reads CASSYESTYEQYF. CDR3 bases: TGTGCCAGCAGTTATGAATCTACCTACGAGCAGTACTTC.

The genes are TRBV7-2 and TRBJ2-7, with D possibly being TRBD1 (6 bases). Trimming left V 4 bases short and J 1 base short, with 11 bases between. Germline CDR1 SGHTA, CDR2 FQGNSA. The CDR3 totals 14 residues. The CDR3 is CASSYTQGSYEQYF. The CDR3 region has the DNA TGTGCCAGCAGCTATACACAGGGTTCCTACGAGCAGTACTTC.

This clone occurred many times. The chain joins TRBV28 to TRBJ2-5, with 7 bases lining up with TRBD1. CDR3 size: 16 residues. Germline CDR1 reads MDHEN; CDR2 reads SYDVKM. Unmatched junction bases numbered 6, after V lost 2 bases and J lost 0 bases. The CDR3 protein is CASSLGPTGDQETQYF. For the CDR3, the DNA is TGTGCCAGCAGTTTAGGCCCTACAGGGGACCAAGAGACCCAGTACTTC.

The chain joins TRBV11-3 to TRBJ2-5; TRBD2 agrees at 12 bases. Germline V gives CDR1 SGHNT, CDR2 YENEEA. Trimming cost V 9 bases and J 5 bases; bases outside gene matches: 7. CDR3 length equals 14 residues. The CDR3 coding sequence is TGTGCCAGGCTAGCGGGAGGGCCGACGGAGACCCAGTACTTC. It codes for CARLAGGPTETQYF.

This clone was detected only once. The genes are TRBV19 and TRBJ1-1; D gene uncertain. Trimming cost V 4 bases and J 0 bases, with 15 bases left between them. CDR1 and CDR2 from the germline V gene are LNHDA and SQIVND (reference sequence). The CDR3 length is 16 residues. The CDR3 coding sequence is TGTGCCAGTAGTACAAAGAGGGCCGCTATGAACACTGAAGCTTTCTTT. Translating gives CASSTKRAAMNTEAFF. Complete variable domain (other parts from reference TRBV19 and TRBJ1-1): DGGITQSPKYLFRKEGQNVTLSCEQNLNHDAMYWYRQDPGQGLRLIYYSQIVNDFQKGDIAEGYSVSREKKESFPLTVTSAQKNPTAFYLCASSTKRAAMNTEAFFGQGTRLTVV.

The CDR3 DNA follows: TGTGCCATCAAGGGGGTCTCCTCTTGGGATGAGCAGTTCTTC. Residues: CAIKGVSSWDEQFF. This rearrangement joins TRBV10-3 to TRBJ2-1; D is perhaps TRBD1 (6 bases). Germline CDR1 reads ENHRY; CDR2 reads SYGVKD. Trimming shortened V by 7 bases and J by 8 bases, and 18 bases separated the two germline ends. The length of the CDR3 is 14 residues.

The sample holds one count of this clone. The V gene is TRBV11-3, the J gene TRBJ2-2; possibly TRBD2 for D (5 bases). Germline lookup yields CDR1 SGHNT and CDR2 YENEEA. This CDR3 spans 15 amino acids. V was pared by 2 bases and J by 7 bases, with 14 bases between. CDR3 nucleotide sequence: TGTGCCAGCAGCTTATCCGGGGTTGTGAACGGGGAGCTGTTTTTT. It specifies CASSLSGVVNGELFF.

This clone has a single count. The V call is TRBV19, the J call TRBJ2-7; 7 bases map to TRBD2. Losses at the gene ends were 5 bases for V and 0 bases for J; bases not matched to a gene: 16. CDR3 size: 18 residues. Germline V gene sequence: CDR1 LNHDA, CDR2 SQIVND (reference sequence). The CDR3 sequence: CASSPGWERGKSSYEQYF. The CDR3 bases are TGTGCCAGTAGTCCCGGGTGGGAGCGGGGTAAGAGCTCCTACGAGCAGTACTTC.

V usage is TRBV6-5 and J usage is TRBJ1-1, with D possibly matching TRBD1 (6 bases). Germline lookup yields CDR1 MNHEY and CDR2 SVGAGI. The CDR3 has 16 amino acids. With 0 bases removed from V and 3 bases from J, the gap between germline ends came to 14 bases. The CDR3 here is CASSYSGGRKDTEAFF. CDR3 in DNA: TGTGCCAGCAGTTACTCAGGGGGTAGGAAGGACACTGAAGCTTTCTTT.

This clone was observed once. The chain employs TRBV19 and TRBJ2-7; the match to TRBD2 covers 11 bases. The DNA end lines up better with TRBJ2-1; the J call may be wrong. CDR1 is LNHDA, CDR2 SQIVND, per germline (reference sequence). The CDR3 sequence is 15 residues long. CDR3 amino acids: CASSRLAGGFNEQFF. CDR3 DNA sequence: TGTGCCAGTAGTAGGCTAGCGGGAGGTTTCAATGAGCAGTTCTTC.

The chain recombines TRBV9 with TRBJ2-7; TRBD2 might be the D (5 bases). V was trimmed by 4 bases and J by 6 bases, leaving 23 bases between them. The CDR3 sequence is 16 residues long. Germline lookup yields CDR1 SGDLS and CDR2 YYNGEE. The CDR3 protein is CASSPAAWSDEGEQYF. DNA of the CDR3: TGTGCCAGCAGCCCAGCGGCCTGGAGCGATGAAGGCGAGCAGTACTTC.

V is TRBV21-1 and J is TRBJ1-5. TRBV21-1 is annotated as a pseudogene. This CDR3 contains 18 residues. The CDR3 protein is CASSTTSVREASNQPQHF. The CDR3 DNA reads TGTGCCAGCAGCACCACCTCAGTAAGGGAGGCGAGCAATCAGCCCCAGCATTTT.

This sequence joins TRBV29-1 and TRBJ2-1, with TRBD2 as a possible D gene (6 bases). Germline V CDR1 and CDR2: SQVTM, ANQGSEA. V lost 1 base and J lost 0, with 7 bases in between. The CDR3 runs to 14 residues. The CDR3 nucleotides read TGCAGCGTTGAAGGGGAGGCCTCCTACAATGAGCAGTTCTTC. It translates to CSVEGEASYNEQFF.

Turning to this clone: A far bigger clonotype differs at one base, so this is likely a read error. This rearrangement joins TRBV30 to TRBJ2-1, with 11 nucleotides matching TRBD2. The length of the CDR3 is 17 residues. In germline, CDR1 is GTSNPN, CDR2 SVGIG (reference sequence). V shed 1 base, J shed 5 bases, and the junction held 10 bases outside the gene matches. The chain's CDR3 is CAWSASPGGLADNEQFF. CDR3 bases: TGTGCCTGGAGTGCTTCCCCGGGGGGACTAGCGGACAATGAGCAGTTCTTC. The variable domain in full, completed from reference TRBV30 and TRBJ2-1, reads SQTIHQWPATLVQPVGSPLSLECTVEGTSNPNLYWYRQAAGRGLQLLFYSVGIGQISSEVPQNLSASRPQDRQFILSSKKLLLSDSGFYLCAWSASPGGLADNEQFFGPGTRLTVL.